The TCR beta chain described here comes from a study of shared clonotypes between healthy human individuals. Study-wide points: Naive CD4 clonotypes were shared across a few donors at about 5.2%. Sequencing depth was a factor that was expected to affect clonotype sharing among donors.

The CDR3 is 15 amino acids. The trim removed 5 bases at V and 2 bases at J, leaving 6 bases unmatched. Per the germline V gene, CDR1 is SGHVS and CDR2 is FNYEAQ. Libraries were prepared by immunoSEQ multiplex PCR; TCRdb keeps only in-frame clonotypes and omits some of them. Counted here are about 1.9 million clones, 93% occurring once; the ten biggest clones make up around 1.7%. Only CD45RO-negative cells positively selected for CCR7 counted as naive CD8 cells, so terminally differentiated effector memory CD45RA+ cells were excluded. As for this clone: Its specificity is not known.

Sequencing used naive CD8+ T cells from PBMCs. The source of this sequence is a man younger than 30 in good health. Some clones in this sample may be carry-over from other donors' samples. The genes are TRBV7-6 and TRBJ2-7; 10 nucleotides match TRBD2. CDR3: CASSTRLAGTYEQYF. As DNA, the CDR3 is TGTGCCAGCAGCACCCGACTAGCGGGTACCTACGAGCAGTACTTC.